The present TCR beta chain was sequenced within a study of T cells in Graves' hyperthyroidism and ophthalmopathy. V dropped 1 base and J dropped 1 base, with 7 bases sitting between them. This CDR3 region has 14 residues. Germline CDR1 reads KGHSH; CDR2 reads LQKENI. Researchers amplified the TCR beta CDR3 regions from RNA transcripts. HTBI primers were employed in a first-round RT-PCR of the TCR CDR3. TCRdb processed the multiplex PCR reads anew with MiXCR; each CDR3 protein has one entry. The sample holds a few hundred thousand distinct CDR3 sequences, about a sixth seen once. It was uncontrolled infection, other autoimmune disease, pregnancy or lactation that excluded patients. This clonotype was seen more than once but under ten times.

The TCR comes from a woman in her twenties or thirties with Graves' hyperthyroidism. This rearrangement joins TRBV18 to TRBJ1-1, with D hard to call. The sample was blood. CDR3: CASSPLPKNTEAFF. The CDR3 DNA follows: TGTGCCAGCTCACCACTTCCAAAGAACACTGAAGCTTTCTTT.